One and the same sample provided the 5 T cell receptor beta chains below, sequenced in a study of cytomegalovirus exposure and HLA in healthy donors. The PCR contained 60 Vbeta and 13 Jbeta primers. Using immunoSEQ multiplex PCR, the repertoire was profiled, and TCRdb retains in-frame clones only, with some absent. The sample records about 130,000 clones, over 80% being singletons. The sequenced sample consisted of PBMCs. These receptors all come from a man between 18 and 35 years old in good health and CMV-seropositive.

V usage is TRBV19 and J usage is TRBJ2-7; 9 bases align to TRBD1. This CDR3 comprises 14 residues. Germline lookup yields CDR1 LNHDA and CDR2 SQIVND (reference sequence). J was trimmed by 5 bases and V by 5 bases; bases with no gene match: 7. This CDR3 is CASSYGQGSNEQYF. The CDR3 coding sequence is TGTGCCAGTAGTTACGGACAGGGGAGTAACGAGCAGTACTTC.

This clone was recorded once. The V call is TRBV9, the J call TRBJ1-1; TRBD1 aligns across 9 bases. Trimming cost V 7 bases and J 3 bases; bases outside gene matches: 7. CDR1 is SGDLS, CDR2 YYNGEE, per germline. The CDR3 sequence is 14 residues long. CDR3 protein: CASSPTGGDTEAFF. As DNA, the CDR3 is TGTGCCAGCTCCCCGACAGGGGGGGACACTGAAGCTTTCTTT.

The chain uses TRBV7-3 and TRBJ2-7, with D possibly TRBD2 on 6 matching bases. The CDR3 runs to 12 residues. Per germline, CDR1 SGHTA and CDR2 FQGTGA. V lost 5 bases to trimming and J lost 6 bases, with 11 bases between them. The CDR3 region has the DNA TGTGCCAGCAGCACCCTCGGGGGCGAGCAGTACTTC. Its protein is CASSTLGGEQYF.

J is TRBJ2-7 and V is TRBV30, with 7 bases matching TRBD1. The CDR3 extends over 14 amino acids. V lost 2 bases, J lost 3 bases, and 7 bases stayed unmatched. Per the germline V gene, CDR1 is GTSNPN and CDR2 is SVGIG (reference sequence). In DNA form, the CDR3 reads TGTGCCTGGAGTCCACGGCCAGGGGGCTACGAGCAGTACTTC. Protein product: CAWSPRPGGYEQYF.

With respect to this clone: An end of the junction differs from the germline gene, which may be a read error. This sequence joins TRBV4-1 and TRBJ1-6; D is undetermined. Germline-derived CDR1 and CDR2 are MGHRA and YSYEKL. There are 14 residues in the CDR3. In DNA form, the CDR3 reads TGCGCCAGCAGACCGGGATTACGGAATTTACCCCTCCACTTT. Its protein product is CASRPGLRNLPLHF.